These 2 T cell receptor beta chains originate from one sample sequenced in a study of T cells expressing NK-cell markers. TCRdb re-called the 5' RACE reads and gives one entry per CDR3 protein, without DNA. This table lists about 260,000 distinct CDR3 sequences. Source material: blood T cells: a sorted CD56 or NKG2C T cell subset, CD4+ or CD8+ T cells, or bulk PBMC T cells (not recorded which). The receptors here all came from a man younger than 35 in good health.

This chain links TRBV7-6 with TRBJ2-5; TCRdb gives TRBD2 as the D gene, but with no DNA this cannot be confirmed. CDR1 is SGHVS and CDR2 is FNYEAQ in the germline V gene. The CDR3 is 16 residues long. CDR3: CASSLAGGDLKETQYF.

The chain couples TRBV20-1 to TRBJ1-5; TCRdb selects TRBD1, and the lack of DNA leaves this call unchecked. The CDR3 totals 17 residues. Germline CDR1 and CDR2: DFQATT and SNEGSKA (reference sequence). The CDR3 reads CSAKDGQMLYSNQPQHF.